Shown below are 3 T cell receptor beta chains from a single sample sequenced in a study of radiotherapy plus CTLA-4 blockade in lung cancer listed by TCRdb under 2018. Libraries were prepared through the immunoSEQ multiplex PCR assay. Not all clones reach the TCRdb copy of this immuneACCESS table, which keeps in-frame sequences only. Checked studies attribute under half of the gap to unresolved V genes and leave the rest unexplained. The sample records about 48,000 clones, 75% to 90% of which are singletons. Around a sixth of the sample is taken by the ten largest. Sequencing used peripheral blood, obtained from a patient treated with radiotherapy plus ipilimumab. The receptors originated from a human donor with non-small cell lung cancer that progressed on radiotherapy plus ipilimumab. Some clones in this sample may be carry-over from other donors' samples.

The genes are TRBV7-9 and TRBJ2-3; 7 nucleotides line up with TRBD2. Trimming removed 5 bases from V and 0 bases from J; junction bases left unmatched: 2. Germline V gene sequence: CDR1 SEHNR, CDR2 FQNEAQ (reference sequence). The length of the CDR3 is 14 residues. The DNA for the CDR3 is TGTGCCAGCAGCGAGCGGGGAAGCACAGATACGCAGTATTTT. Its protein is CASSERGSTDTQYF.

This sequence joins TRBV23-1 and TRBJ1-4; TRBD1 matches 8 bases. TRBV23-1 is an ORF; its function is uncertain. This CDR3 has 20 amino acids. Losses at the gene ends were 5 bases for V and 7 bases for J; bases not matched to a gene: 24. The CDR3 nucleotides are TGCGCCAGCAGTTTCCCCGAAGTCGGGGACAGGTGGACTCCTAGTGAAAAACTGTTTTTT. It specifies CASSFPEVGDRWTPSEKLFF.

This chain uses TRBV9 with TRBJ2-3; possible D gene TRBD2, 5 bases. Germline V gene sequence: CDR1 SGDLS, CDR2 YYNGEE. V lost 0 bases and J 1 base, leaving 9 bases between the germline ends. The CDR3 totals 15 residues. CDR3 sequence: CASSVVEGRTDTQYF. CDR3 in DNA: TGTGCCAGCAGCGTAGTTGAGGGTCGCACAGATACGCAGTATTTT.